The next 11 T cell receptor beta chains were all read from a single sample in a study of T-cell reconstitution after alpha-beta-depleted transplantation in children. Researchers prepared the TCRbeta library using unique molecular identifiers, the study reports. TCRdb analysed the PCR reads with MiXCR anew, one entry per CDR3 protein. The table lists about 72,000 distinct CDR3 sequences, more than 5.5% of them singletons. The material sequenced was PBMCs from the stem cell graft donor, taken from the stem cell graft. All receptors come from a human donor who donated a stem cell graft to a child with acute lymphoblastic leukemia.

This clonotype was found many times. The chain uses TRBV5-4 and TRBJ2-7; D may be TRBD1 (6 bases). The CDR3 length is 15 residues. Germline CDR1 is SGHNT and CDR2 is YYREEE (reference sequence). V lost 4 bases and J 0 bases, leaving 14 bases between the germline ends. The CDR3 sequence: CASSAGTWNSYEQYF. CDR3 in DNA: TGTGCCAGCAGCGCCGGGACATGGAACTCCTACGAGCAGTACTTC.

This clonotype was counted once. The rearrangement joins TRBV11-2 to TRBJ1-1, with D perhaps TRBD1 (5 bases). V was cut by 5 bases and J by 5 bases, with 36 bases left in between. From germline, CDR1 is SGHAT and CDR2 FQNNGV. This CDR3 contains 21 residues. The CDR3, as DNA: TGTGCCAGCAGCACCCTTGATCCCCGGGGCGGGTCAGGGTGGCGGGGGACTGAAGCTTTCTTT. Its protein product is CASSTLDPRGGSGWRGTEAFF.

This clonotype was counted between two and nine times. CDR3 sequence: CASSDQGPSHEQYF. The CDR3 DNA follows: TGTGCCAGCAGTGACCAGGGACCTTCCCACGAGCAGTACTTC. The gene calls are TRBV2 and TRBJ2-7, with D perhaps given as TRBD1 or TRBD2 (5 bases each). The CDR3 covers 14 residues. The germline V gene has CDR1 SNHLY and CDR2 FYNNEI. Trimming shortened V by 3 bases and J by 5 bases, and 14 bases separated the two germline ends.

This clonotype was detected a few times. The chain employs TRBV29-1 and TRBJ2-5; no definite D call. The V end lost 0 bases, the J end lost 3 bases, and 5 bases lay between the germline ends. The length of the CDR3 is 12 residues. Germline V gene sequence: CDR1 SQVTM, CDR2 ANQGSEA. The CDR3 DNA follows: TGCAGCGTTGAAGAACTCGAAGAGACCCAGTACTTC. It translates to CSVEELEETQYF. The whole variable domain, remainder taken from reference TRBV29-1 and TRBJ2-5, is SAVISQKPSRDICQRGTSLTIQCQVDSQVTMMFWYRQQPGQSLTLIATANQGSEATYESGFVIDKFPISRPNLTFSTLTVSNMSPEDSSIYLCSVEELEETQYFGPGTRLLVL.

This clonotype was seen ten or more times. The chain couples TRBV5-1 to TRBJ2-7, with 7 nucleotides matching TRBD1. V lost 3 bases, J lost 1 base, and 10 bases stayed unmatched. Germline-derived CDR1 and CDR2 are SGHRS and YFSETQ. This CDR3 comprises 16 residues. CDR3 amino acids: CASSYQTGRISYEQYF. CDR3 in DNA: TGCGCCAGCAGCTACCAGACAGGGAGAATTTCCTACGAGCAGTACTTC.

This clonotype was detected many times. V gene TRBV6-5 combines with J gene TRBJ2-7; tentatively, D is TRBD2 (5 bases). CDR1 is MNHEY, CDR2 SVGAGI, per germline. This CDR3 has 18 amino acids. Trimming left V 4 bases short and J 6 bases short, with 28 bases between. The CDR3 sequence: CASSSTTTRGSSPSEQYF. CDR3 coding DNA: TGTGCCAGCAGTTCCACTACCACCCGAGGGAGTAGCCCTAGCGAGCAGTACTTC.

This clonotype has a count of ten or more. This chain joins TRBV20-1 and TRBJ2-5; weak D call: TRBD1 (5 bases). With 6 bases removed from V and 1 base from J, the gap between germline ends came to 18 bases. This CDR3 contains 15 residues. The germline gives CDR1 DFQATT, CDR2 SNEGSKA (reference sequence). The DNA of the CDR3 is TGCAGTGCCGAGCCGCCCGACAGCCTCCAAGAGACCCAGTACTTC. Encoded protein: CSAEPPDSLQETQYF.

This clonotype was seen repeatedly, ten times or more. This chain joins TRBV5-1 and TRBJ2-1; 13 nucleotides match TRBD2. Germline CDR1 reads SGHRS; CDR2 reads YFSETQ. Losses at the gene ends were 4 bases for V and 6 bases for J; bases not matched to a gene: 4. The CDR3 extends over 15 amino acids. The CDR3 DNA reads TGCGCCAGCAGCGGGGGACTAGCGGGACGCAATGAGCAGTTCTTC. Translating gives CASSGGLAGRNEQFF. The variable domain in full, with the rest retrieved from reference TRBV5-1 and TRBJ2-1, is KAGVTQTPRYLIKTRGQQVTLSCSPISGHRSVSWYQQTPGQGLQFLFEYFSETQRNKGNFPGRFSGRQFSNSRSEMNVSTLELGDSALYLCASSGGLAGRNEQFFGPGTRLTVL.

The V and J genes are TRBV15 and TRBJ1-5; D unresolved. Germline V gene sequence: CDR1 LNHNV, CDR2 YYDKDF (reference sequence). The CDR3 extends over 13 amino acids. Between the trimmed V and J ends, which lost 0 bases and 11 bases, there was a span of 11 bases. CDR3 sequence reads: CATSRDLGRTQHF. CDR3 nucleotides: TGTGCCACCAGCAGAGATTTGGGGAGGACCCAGCATTTT.

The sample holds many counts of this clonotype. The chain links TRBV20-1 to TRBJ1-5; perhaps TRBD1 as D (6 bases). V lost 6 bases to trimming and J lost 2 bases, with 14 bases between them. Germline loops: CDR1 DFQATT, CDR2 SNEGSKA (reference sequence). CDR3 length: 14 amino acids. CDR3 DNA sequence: TGCAGTGCCTGGGGGGGCCCGGGCAATCAGCCCCAGCATTTT. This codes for CSAWGGPGNQPQHF.

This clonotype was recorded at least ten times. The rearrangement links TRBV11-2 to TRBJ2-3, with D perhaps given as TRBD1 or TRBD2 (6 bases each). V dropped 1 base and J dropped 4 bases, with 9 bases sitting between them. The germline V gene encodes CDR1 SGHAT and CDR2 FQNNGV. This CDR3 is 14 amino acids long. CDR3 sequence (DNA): TGTGCCAGCAGCTTAGTAGGGGGGCCAGATACGCAGTATTTT. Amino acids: CASSLVGGPDTQYF.